The rows below give T cell receptor beta chains drawn from one sample of a study of blood T cell repertoires in COVID-19. TCRdb keeps only in-frame clones here, not all; method: immunoSEQ multiplex PCR. There are fewer than 150,000 clones in the sample; roughly 82% occur only once, and 8.1% lies in the top ten. The material sequenced was peripheral blood. The receptors derive from a woman in her forties with acute or convalescent COVID-19. The CDR3 runs from the conserved cysteine through the conserved F or W. D genes are given only for firm matches. Rows may omit the clone size; those that give it use once, few, many or a size class.

size	V	J	D	CDR3	DNA
.	TRBV10-3	TRBJ1-1	.	CATGDRMNTEAFF	TGTGCCACGGGGGACCGAATGAACACTGAAGCTTTCTTT
.	TRBV10-3	TRBJ2-1	TRBD2	CAISGATSGANNEQFF	TGTGCCATCAGTGGTGCTACTAGCGGGGCTAACAATGAGCAGTTCTTC
.	TRBV29-1	TRBJ1-2	.	CSAKQGSEGYTF	TGCAGCGCCAAACAGGGCTCGGAGGGCTACACCTTC
.	TRBV5-6	TRBJ1-3	TRBD1	CASSSTGTGGPSGNTIYF	TGTGCCAGCAGCTCAACCGGGACAGGGGGACCCTCTGGAAACACCATATATTTT
.	TRBV5-1	TRBJ1-3	.	CASSIGDSGNTIYF	TGCGCCAGCAGCATAGGGGATTCTGGAAACACCATATATTTT
few	TRBV29-1	TRBJ2-7	.	CSVGQIDEQYF	TGCAGCGTTGGTCAGATCGACGAGCAGTACTTC
.	TRBV6-5	TRBJ1-2	.	CASSYRGFSYGYTF	TGTGCCAGCAGTTACAGGGGGTTTAGCTATGGCTACACCTTC
.	TRBV4-2	TRBJ2-7	TRBD1	CASSQAITGVSYEQYF	TGTGCCAGCAGCCAGGCCATTACAGGGGTTTCCTACGAGCAGTACTTC
.	TRBV29-1	TRBJ2-5	.	CSVEEGRETQYF	TGCAGCGTTGAGGAGGGGAGGGAGACCCAGTACTTC
.	TRBV4-3	TRBJ1-1	TRBD1	CASSQEGTGDEEAFF	TGCGCCAGCAGCCAAGAAGGAACAGGGGATGAGGAAGCTTTCTTT
many	TRBV9	TRBJ1-3	.	CASSAYWGDSGNTIYF	TGTGCCAGCAGCGCTTACTGGGGGGACTCTGGAAACACCATATATTTT
.	TRBV7-9	TRBJ1-2	.	CASSLGGANYGYTF	TGTGCCAGCAGCTTAGGCGGGGCTAACTATGGCTACACCTTC
few	TRBV5-1	TRBJ2-1	.	CASSPGQTYNEQFF	TGCGCCAGCAGCCCGGGACAAACCTACAATGAGCAGTTCTTC
.	TRBV16	TRBJ1-2	TRBD1	CASSLGQSYGYTF	TGTGCCAGCAGTCTGGGACAGTCTTATGGCTACACCTTC
.	TRBV29-1	TRBJ1-1	TRBD1	CSEMGQMNTEAFF	TGCAGCGAGATGGGACAGATGAACACTGAAGCTTTCTTT
.	TRBV18	TRBJ1-2	.	CASSTGDYGYTF	TGTGCCAGCTCCACGGGGGACTATGGCTACACCTTC
few	TRBV11-3	TRBJ2-1	.	CASSQKQTVGAQVF	TGTGCCAGCAGCCAAAAACAGACCGTTGGGGCCCAGGTCTTC
.	TRBV7-2	TRBJ2-1	TRBD2	CASSGQAGGFDNEQFF	TGTGCCAGCAGCGGGCAAGCGGGGGGCTTCGACAATGAGCAGTTCTTC
.	TRBV6-5	TRBJ1-3	TRBD1	CASSSGGSGNTIYF	TGTGCCAGCAGTTCAGGGGGCTCTGGAAACACCATATATTTT
.	TRBV30	TRBJ1-1	.	CAWSDSRRPEAFF	TGTGCCTGGAGTGACTCGAGGAGGCCTGAAGCTTTCTTT
.	TRBV5-1	TRBJ2-2	TRBD2	CASSLMSSGGTGELFF	TGCGCCAGCAGCTTGATGTCTAGCGGTGGAACCGGGGAGCTGTTTTTT
.	TRBV6-5	TRBJ1-4	.	CASSYSVSGEKLFF	TGTGCCAGCAGTTACTCGGTCTCCGGTGAAAAACTGTTTTTT
.	TRBV19	TRBJ2-7	TRBD2	CASSARGGPYEQYF	TGTGCCAGTAGCGCTCGGGGGGGCCCTTACGAGCAGTACTTC
few	TRBV18	TRBJ1-2	.	CASSPLALNYGYTF	TGTGCCAGCTCACCACTCGCACTAAACTATGGCTACACCTTC
.	TRBV11-2	TRBJ2-7	TRBD2	CASSLSSGGVYEQYF	TGTGCCAGCAGCTTGTCTAGCGGGGGGGTTTACGAGCAGTACTTC
few	TRBV5-4	TRBJ1-2	TRBD1	CASSLAGQEGTSYGYTF	TGTGCCAGCAGCTTGGCGGGACAGGAGGGGACTTCATATGGCTACACCTTC
.	TRBV7-2	TRBJ1-2	TRBD1	CASSQQGQGIDGYTF	TGTGCCAGCAGCCAGCAGGGACAGGGGATTGATGGCTACACCTTC
.	TRBV5-4	TRBJ1-2	.	CASSPGDYGYTF	TGTGCCAGCAGCCCAGGGGACTATGGCTACACCTTC
.	TRBV19	TRBJ2-1	TRBD2	CASSIRPSGGQNEQFF	TGTGCCAGTAGTATAAGGCCTAGCGGGGGCCAAAATGAGCAGTTCTTC
few	TRBV3-1/TRBV3-2	TRBJ1-2	TRBD1	CASSHVGQGYGYTF	TGTGCCAGCAGCCATGTGGGACAGGGGTATGGCTACACCTTC
.	TRBV5-1	TRBJ1-2	.	CASSLGRGYGYTF	TGCGCCAGCAGCTTGGGCAGGGGCTATGGCTACACCTTC
.	TRBV29-1	TRBJ1-2	TRBD1	CSVEGDSYGYTF	TGCAGCGTTGAAGGGGACAGCTATGGCTACACCTTC
.	TRBV7-8	TRBJ1-6	.	CASSPDYNSPLHF	TGTGCCAGCAGTCCAGACTATAATTCACCCCTCCACTTT
.	TRBV10-3	TRBJ2-1	TRBD2	CAISPLAGSSYNEQFF	TGTGCCATTTCGCCCCTAGCGGGGAGCTCCTACAATGAGCAGTTCTTC
.	TRBV4-1	TRBJ1-1	.	CASSQEEGGEAFF	TGCGCCAGCAGCCAAGAGGAGGGCGGTGAAGCTTTCTTT
.	TRBV5-5	TRBJ2-3	TRBD2	CASRGEGSGTDTQYF	TGTGCCAGCAGAGGGGAGGGGAGTGGCACAGATACGCAGTATTTT
.	TRBV7-9	TRBJ2-7	.	CASRGAPNYEQYF	TGTGCCAGCCGGGGGGCTCCAAACTACGAGCAGTACTTC
.	TRBV7-9	TRBJ2-2	TRBD2	CASSSREDTGELFF	TGTGCCAGCAGCTCCCGGGAGGACACCGGGGAGCTGTTTTTT